One sample yielded the 31 T cell receptor beta chains listed below, sequenced in a study of cytomegalovirus exposure and HLA in healthy donors. A multiplex PCR was run with 60 Vbeta primers and 13 Jbeta primers. Only in-frame clones appear in the TCRdb table, and some are missing; sequencing was by immunoSEQ multiplex PCR. The sample contains 150,000 to 190,000 clones, about 68% of which appear only once. Sequenced sample: PBMCs. These receptors originate from a man aged 18-30 years in good health and CMV-seronegative.

The gene calls are TRBV25-1 and TRBJ2-7; TRBD2 agrees at 8 bases. In germline, CDR1 is MGHDK, CDR2 SYGVNS. This CDR3 has 18 residues. Unmatched junction bases numbered 11, after V lost 1 base and J lost 0 bases. In DNA form, the CDR3 reads TGTGCCAGCAGTGAATCGCCGGGGGGTAGCGGGAACTCCTACGAGCAGTACTTC. Protein: CASSESPGGSGNSYEQYF.

Only a few counts were recorded for this clone. The chain combines TRBV9 with TRBJ2-5; weak D call: TRBD1 (6 bases). The DNA end is more similar to TRBJ2-7, so the J call may be wrong. The length of the CDR3 is 13 residues. Germline V CDR1 and CDR2: SGDLS, YYNGEE. CDR3 in DNA: TGTGCCAGCAGCCGGGACACCGCCTACGAGCAGTACTTC. Protein product: CASSRDTAYEQYF.

The chain carries TRBV5-1 and TRBJ2-5, with D tentatively TRBD2 (6 bases). CDR3 size: 14 residues. V shed 0 bases and J shed 0 bases, with 6 bases lying between them. Looked up from germline, CDR1 is SGHRS and CDR2 is YFSETQ. CDR3 in DNA: TGCGCCAGCAGCTTGGGGACTAACCAAGAGACCCAGTACTTC. Translation gives CASSLGTNQETQYF.

The V and J genes are TRBV27 and TRBJ2-2, with TRBD2 as a possible D gene (6 bases). CDR1 and CDR2 from the germline V gene are MNHEY and SMNVEV (reference sequence). The CDR3 has 14 residues. V was pared by 6 bases and J by 4 bases, with 12 bases between. CDR3 loop: CASSLVGSTGELFF. The CDR3 nucleotides are TGTGCCAGCAGCCTAGTCGGGAGCACCGGGGAGCTGTTTTTT.

The chain carries TRBV11-2 and TRBJ2-3, with D possibly being TRBD2 (5 bases). With 4 bases removed from V and 3 bases from J, the gap between germline ends came to 14 bases. The CDR3 covers 15 residues. From germline, CDR1 is SGHAT and CDR2 FQNNGV. CDR3 coding DNA: TGTGCCAGCAGCTCGGGCCCAACTAGGACAGATACGCAGTATTTT. Its protein is CASSSGPTRTDTQYF.

The chain combines TRBV6-5 with TRBJ1-6, with D possibly TRBD1 on 6 matching bases. The V gene lost 6 bases and the J gene lost 1 base, with 10 bases spanning the gap. Germline V gene lookup returns CDR1 MNHEY and CDR2 SVGAGI. This CDR3 spans 15 amino acids. The CDR3, as DNA: TGTGCCAGCAGGGAAAGGGGGTCCTATAATTCACCCCTCCACTTT. Its protein is CASRERGSYNSPLHF.

The gene calls are TRBV7-9 and TRBJ2-2; 8 bases agree with TRBD2. Germline CDR1 SEHNR, CDR2 FQNEAQ (reference sequence). V was clipped by 5 bases and J by 6 bases; unmatched bases: 14. The CDR3 is 17 amino acids. CDR3 residues: CASSPSGSGRFAGELFF. The DNA for the CDR3 is TGTGCCAGCAGCCCCTCGGGGAGCGGGAGATTCGCCGGGGAGCTGTTTTTT.

The rearrangement links TRBV11-2 to TRBJ1-3; unclear D gene. Trimming stripped 3 bases from V and 0 bases from J, with 6 bases between. This CDR3 spans 14 amino acids. CDR1 and CDR2 from the germline V gene are SGHAT and FQNNGV. CDR3 nucleotides: TGTGCCAGCAGCTTTGACACCTCTGGAAACACCATATATTTT. This gives the protein CASSFDTSGNTIYF.

CDR3 in amino acids: CASSSDRNTEAFF. The CDR3 DNA is TGTGCCAGCAGCTCGGACAGGAACACTGAAGCTTTCTTT. V usage is TRBV7-2 and J usage is TRBJ1-1; weak D call: TRBD1 (6 bases). Germline lookup yields CDR1 SGHTA and CDR2 FQGNSA. Trimming took 4 bases from V and 1 from J, leaving 7 bases between them. The CDR3 runs 13 residues.

This rearrangement joins TRBV20-1 to TRBJ2-7; perhaps TRBD1 as D (7 bases). V lost 5 bases, J lost 9 bases, and 14 bases lay in between. The CDR3 is made up of 11 amino acids. Germline CDR1 is DFQATT and CDR2 is SNEGSKA (reference sequence). The CDR3 loop is CSAHQGGPQYF. The CDR3 nucleotides are TGCAGTGCTCACCAGGGGGGACCGCAGTACTTC.

The chain combines TRBV18 with TRBJ1-1; D may be TRBD1 (5 bases). The V gene's germline CDR1 is KGHSH and CDR2 LQKENI. Trimming left V 6 bases short and J 7 bases short, with 15 bases between. This CDR3 is 13 amino acids long. The CDR3: CASSGGDGGEAFF. CDR3 nucleotides: TGTGCCAGCTCCGGGGGTGACGGAGGTGAAGCTTTCTTT.

This clone has only one observation. This chain connects TRBV14 to TRBJ2-7; 7 bases are a match to TRBD1. The germline CDR1 and CDR2 sequences are SGHDN and FVKESK. Germline trimming cut 4 bases from V and 2 bases from J; bases unmatched to any gene: 2. This CDR3 contains 13 residues. The CDR3 here is CASSRGQTYEQYF. The CDR3 bases are TGTGCCAGCAGCCGGGGACAGACCTACGAGCAGTACTTC.

This clone was picked up a small number of times. The chain joins TRBV6-5 to TRBJ1-5; TRBD1 matches at 10 bases. CDR3 length: 13 residues. In germline, CDR1 is MNHEY, CDR2 SVGAGI. The V and J ends lost 6 bases and 5 bases, in that order; junction bases with no gene match: 1. CDR3: CASRGTGDQPQHF. The CDR3 DNA sequence: TGTGCCAGCAGAGGGACAGGGGATCAGCCCCAGCATTTT.

Here the CDR3 reads CASSVVGGMSTGELFF. The CDR3 DNA reads TGTGCCAGCAGCGTAGTCGGCGGGATGTCCACCGGGGAGCTGTTTTTT. The V gene is TRBV9, the J gene TRBJ2-2; weak D call: TRBD2 (6 bases). Germline-derived CDR1 and CDR2 are SGDLS and YYNGEE. The CDR3 covers 16 residues. V was cut by 0 bases and J by 4 bases, with 13 bases left in between.

The V gene is TRBV9, the J gene TRBJ1-2, with TRBD1 matching 7 bases. With V trimmed by 0 bases and J by 6 bases, 14 bases remained unmatched. There are 17 residues in the CDR3. Germline V gene lookup returns CDR1 SGDLS and CDR2 YYNGEE. DNA of the CDR3: TGTGCCAGCAGCGTAGAGGGGGTAAGACAGGGTCGAAATGGCTACACCTTC. This translates into CASSVEGVRQGRNGYTF.

About this clone itself: The CDR3 does not end in the conserved phenylalanine or tryptophan, so this is likely a read error. The chain links TRBV7-2 to TRBJ1-1; D unresolved. The CDR3 consists of 12 residues. Trimming removed 8 bases from V and 2 bases from J, with 9 bases in between. Germline loops: CDR1 SGHTA, CDR2 FQGNSA. In DNA form, the CDR3 reads TGTGCCAGCGGGAGGTTTAACACTGAAGCTTTCTCT. This encodes CASGRFNTEAFS.

The V gene is TRBV7-2, the J gene TRBJ2-7, with D tentatively TRBD2 (5 bases). The CDR3 length is 15 residues. Looked up from germline, CDR1 is SGHTA and CDR2 is FQGNSA. The V end was cut by 8 bases, the J end by 7 bases, with 24 bases between. Written as DNA, the CDR3 is TGTGCCAGCCGACCGAGTGGGAGTACTGAGGGAGAGCAGTACTTC. Translation: CASRPSGSTEGEQYF.

The chain is built from TRBV9 and TRBJ2-7; D may be TRBD2 (6 bases). This CDR3 spans 14 amino acids. The V end lost 0 bases, the J end lost 3 bases, and 10 bases lay between the germline ends. Germline assignment: CDR1 SGDLS and CDR2 YYNGEE. CDR3 region: CASSVETSSYEQYF. CDR3 sequence (DNA): TGTGCCAGCAGCGTAGAAACTAGCAGCTACGAGCAGTACTTC.

The chain carries TRBV4-3 and TRBJ2-7, with TRBD1 as a possible D gene (6 bases). Germline-derived CDR1 and CDR2 are LGHNA and YSLEER. CDR3 length: 16 amino acids. Trimming removed 0 bases at V and 6 bases at J, with 18 bases between. CDR3 in DNA: TGCGCCAGCAGCCAAGATAAGGGGGAGAAAGGACTCGAGCAGTACTTC. It yields the protein CASSQDKGEKGLEQYF.

This clone was found a few times. The chain carries TRBV30 and TRBJ1-2, with TRBD1 as a possible D gene (5 bases). Germline values: CDR1 GTSNPN, CDR2 SVGIG (reference sequence). The CDR3 has 12 amino acids. Trimming pared 2 bases from V and 7 bases from J, leaving 11 bases between. The DNA of the CDR3 is TGTGCCTGGAGTAGGGTAGGGGTTGGCTACACCTTC. It specifies CAWSRVGVGYTF.

The chain is built from TRBV28 and TRBJ2-7; tentatively, D is TRBD2 (6 bases). This CDR3 has 14 amino acids. V lost 8 bases and J 3 bases, leaving 17 bases between the germline ends. Germline V gene sequence: CDR1 MDHEN, CDR2 SYDVKM. For the CDR3, the DNA is TGTGCCAGCTGCTTACTAGCCGGTTACTACGAGCAGTACTTC. This translates into CASCLLAGYYEQYF.

In this sample, this clone turned up a few times. The chain recombines TRBV7-9 with TRBJ2-7; maybe TRBD1 (6 bases). The CDR3 loop spans 13 amino acids. Germline assignment: CDR1 SEHNR and CDR2 FQNEAQ (reference sequence). The V and J ends lost 5 bases and 3 bases respectively, with 11 bases between them. The CDR3, as DNA: TGTGCCAGCAGCCCTACAGGGATCTACGAGCAGTACTTC. Its translation: CASSPTGIYEQYF.

J is TRBJ2-1 and V is TRBV5-1; TRBD2 is a possible D gene (6 bases). V shed 0 bases and J shed 6 bases, with 10 bases lying between them. Germline assignment: CDR1 SGHRS and CDR2 YFSETQ. This CDR3 comprises 14 residues. CDR3 DNA: TGCGCCAGCAGCTTGGTTCGGGGGTTCAATGAGCAGTTCTTC. It codes for CASSLVRGFNEQFF.

This clone was counted a few times. This chain uses TRBV6-5 with TRBJ1-2; 7 bases map to TRBD1. Trimming removed 2 bases from V and 11 bases from J; junction bases left unmatched: 8. The germline V gene has CDR1 MNHEY and CDR2 SVGAGI. This CDR3 region has 13 residues. CDR3 nucleotide sequence: TGTGCCAGCAGTTACCGACAGGGAGTAGGGTACACCTTC. Translated, it gives CASSYRQGVGYTF.

This clone was counted between two and nine times. This chain connects TRBV4-1 to TRBJ2-1, with TRBD2 identical over 11 bases. This CDR3 comprises 17 residues. The germline V gene has CDR1 MGHRA and CDR2 YSYEKL. V lost 1 base and J lost 4; bases outside the gene matches: 6. The CDR3 coding sequence is TGCGCCAGCAGCCAAGGGCTACTAGCGGGAGAGTACAATGAGCAGTTCTTC. Amino acids: CASSQGLLAGEYNEQFF.

This clone appeared once. The chain employs TRBV28 and TRBJ1-1; D gene ambiguous. Germline CDR1 is MDHEN and CDR2 is SYDVKM. The CDR3 covers 12 residues. V lost 7 bases to trimming and J lost 5 bases, with 11 bases between them. The CDR3 DNA reads TGTGCCAGCACCCGAGGGCCGACTGAAGCTTTCTTT. Protein sequence: CASTRGPTEAFF.

In this sample, this clone turned up a few times. V gene TRBV9 combines with J gene TRBJ2-2; 8 bases align to TRBD2. Germline V gene data show CDR1 as SGDLS and CDR2 as YYNGEE. This CDR3 contains 18 residues. V lost 4 bases to trimming and J lost 3 bases; unmatched junction nucleotides: 14. CDR3: CASSPESGGWSDTGELFF. The CDR3 bases are TGTGCCAGCAGCCCCGAGTCGGGGGGGTGGTCGGACACCGGGGAGCTGTTTTTT.

This clone appeared once. The rearrangement links TRBV4-1 to TRBJ1-1; TRBD1 matches at 9 bases. The trim removed 4 bases at V and 1 base at J, leaving 7 bases unmatched. Germline CDR1 MGHRA, CDR2 YSYEKL. This CDR3 comprises 16 residues. The CDR3 DNA reads as TGCGCCAGCAGCCTAAGGACAGGGGCCCCGAACACTGAAGCTTTCTTT. It codes for CASSLRTGAPNTEAFF.

V and J are TRBV5-4 and TRBJ2-1; D is possibly TRBD2 (6 bases). This CDR3 region has 14 residues. Germline CDR1 reads SGHNT; CDR2 reads YYREEE (reference sequence). V gave up 0 bases and J gave up 7 bases, with 11 bases separating them. CDR3 protein: CASSLGPGGNEQFF. Here the CDR3 DNA reads TGTGCCAGCAGCTTGGGGCCCGGGGGTAATGAGCAGTTCTTC.

The chain is built from TRBV5-1 and TRBJ1-1; TRBD1 agrees at 8 bases. J gave up 4 bases and V 0 bases, and 2 bases lay outside the gene matches. The germline V gene encodes CDR1 SGHRS and CDR2 YFSETQ. The CDR3 loop spans 14 amino acids. For the CDR3, the DNA is TGCGCCAGCAGCTTGGGTGACAGGGGCACTGAAGCTTTCTTT. The encoded protein is CASSLGDRGTEAFF. The variable domain in full, completed from reference TRBV5-1 and TRBJ1-1, reads KAGVTQTPRYLIKTRGQQVTLSCSPISGHRSVSWYQQTPGQGLQFLFEYFSETQRNKGNFPGRFSGRQFSNSRSEMNVSTLELGDSALYLCASSLGDRGTEAFFGQGTRLTVV.

This clone was counted once. The chain employs TRBV7-9 and TRBJ2-1, with 12 bases matching TRBD2. CDR1 and CDR2 from the germline V gene are SEHNR and FQNEAQ (reference sequence). This CDR3 is 14 amino acids long. With 2 bases clipped from V and 10 bases from J, the junction kept 3 bases outside the gene matches. The DNA for the CDR3 is TGTGCCAGCAGCTTATCTAGCGGGAGGGCCGAGCAGTTCTTC. Its protein product is CASSLSSGRAEQFF.